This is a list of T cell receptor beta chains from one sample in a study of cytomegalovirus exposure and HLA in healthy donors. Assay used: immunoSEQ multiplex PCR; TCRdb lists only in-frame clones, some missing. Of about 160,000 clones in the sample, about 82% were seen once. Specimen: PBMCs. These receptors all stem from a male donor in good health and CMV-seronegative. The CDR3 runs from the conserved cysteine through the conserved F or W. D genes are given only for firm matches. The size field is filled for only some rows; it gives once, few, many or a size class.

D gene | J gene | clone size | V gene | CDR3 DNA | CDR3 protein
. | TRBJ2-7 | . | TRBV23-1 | TGCGCCAGCAGTCATGAAATCACTACAGGGTGCCTATGGTACGAGCAGTACTTC | CASSHEITTGCLWYEQYF
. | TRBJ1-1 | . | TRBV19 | TGTGCCAGTAGTACCCTAGTGGTCCCGGGGACTGAAGCTTTCTTT | CASSTLVVPGTEAFF
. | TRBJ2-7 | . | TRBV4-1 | TGCGCCAGCAGCCAAGATTGGCCAGGGCCCTCCTACGAGCAGTACTTC | CASSQDWPGPSYEQYF
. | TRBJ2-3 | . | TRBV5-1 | TGCGCCAGCAGCATTAGACTAGATGGGTACACAGATACGCAGTATTTT | CASSIRLDGYTDTQYF
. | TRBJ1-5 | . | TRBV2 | TGTGCCAGCAGCTCCAGGGGTATAAGCAATCAGCCCCAGCATTTT | CASSSRGISNQPQHF
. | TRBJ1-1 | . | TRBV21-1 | TGTGCCGATAGAAGGGGGCAGGCCACTGAAGCTTTCTTT | CADRRGQATEAFF
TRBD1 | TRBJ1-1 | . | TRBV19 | TGTGCCAGTAGTGACAGGGGGCGGACTGAAGCTTTCTTT | CASSDRGRTEAFF
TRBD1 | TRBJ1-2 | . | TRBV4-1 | TGCGCCAGCAGCCAAGACCCCGGGACAGGGGGTGATGGCTACACCTTC | CASSQDPGTGGDGYTF
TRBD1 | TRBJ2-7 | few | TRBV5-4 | TGTGCCAGCAGCGTCGGGACAGGGGGTGGCGAGCAGTACTTC | CASSVGTGGGEQYF
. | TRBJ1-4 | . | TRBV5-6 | TGTGCCAGCAGCTTGGGACTTATAGACGCTAATGAAAAACTGTTTTTT | CASSLGLIDANEKLFF
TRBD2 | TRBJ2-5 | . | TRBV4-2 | TGTGCCAGCAGCCGGACTAGCGGGAGCCAAGAGACCCAGTACTTC | CASSRTSGSQETQYF
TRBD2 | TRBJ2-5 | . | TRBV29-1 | TGCAGCGTGGCGGGACGGGGGGGGCTACAAGAGACCCAGTACTTC | CSVAGRGGLQETQYF
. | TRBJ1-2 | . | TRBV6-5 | TGTGCCAGCAGTTACAGCTGGAGGGCTGGGGACTATGGCTACACCTTC | CASSYSWRAGDYGYTF
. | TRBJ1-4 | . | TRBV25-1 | TGTGCCAGCAGTGGGAGGGTACGGGAAAAACTGTTTTTT | CASSGRVREKLFF
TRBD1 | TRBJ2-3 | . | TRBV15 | TGTGCCACCAGCAGAGGGACAGGGGCAGATACGCAGTATTTT | CATSRGTGADTQYF
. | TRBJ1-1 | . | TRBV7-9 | TGTGCCAGCAGCGAGAGGGTGCCAACTCCAAGGACGGCTTTCTTT | CASSERVPTPRTAFF
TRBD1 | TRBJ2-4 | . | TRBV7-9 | TGTGCCAGCAGCCCCGGACAGGGGTTGACCAAAAACATTCAGTACTTC | CASSPGQGLTKNIQYF
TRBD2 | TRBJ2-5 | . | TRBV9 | TGTGCCAGCAGCGTAGAAATCGATGCGGGAGGCCCCAAGGAGACCCAGTACTTC | CASSVEIDAGGPKETQYF
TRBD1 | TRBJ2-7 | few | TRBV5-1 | TGCGCCAGCAGGCCCGGGACAGGTGCCTACGAGCAGTACTTC | CASRPGTGAYEQYF
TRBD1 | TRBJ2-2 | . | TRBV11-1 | TGTGCCAGCAGCCCTCGGACAGGAGACTTCAACACCGGGGAGCTGTTTTTT | CASSPRTGDFNTGELFF
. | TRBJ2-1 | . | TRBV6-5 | TGTGCCAGCTCGGACATAAACAATGAGCAGTTCTTC | CASSDINNEQFF
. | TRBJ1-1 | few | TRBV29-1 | TGCAGCGCTGGGGACATAGCCTCGAACACTGAAGCTTTCTTT | CSAGDIASNTEAFF
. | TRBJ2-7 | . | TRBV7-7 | TGTGCTAGCAGTCTACTGGGGGGAGGTTCCTACGAGCAGTACTTC | CASSLLGGGSYEQYF
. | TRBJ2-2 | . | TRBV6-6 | TGTGCCAGCAGCCCGGGACAAGTCGCGAACACCGGGGAGCTGTTTTTT | CASSPGQVANTGELFF
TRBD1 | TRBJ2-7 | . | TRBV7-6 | TGTGCCAGCAGCTGGGGGGGACAGGGGGTCTACGAGCAGTACTTC | CASSWGGQGVYEQYF
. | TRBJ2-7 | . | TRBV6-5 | TGTGCCAGCACCGGGGTCAACTACGAGCAGTACTTC | CASTGVNYEQYF
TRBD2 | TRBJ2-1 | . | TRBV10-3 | TGTGCCATCAGTGAGTTGGGGACTAGCGGGGGCTCCTACAATGAGCAGTTCTTC | CAISELGTSGGSYNEQFF
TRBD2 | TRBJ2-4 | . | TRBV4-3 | TGCGCCAGCAGCCAAGATGTTTCGAGCGGGAGTGGAAACATTCAGTACTTC | CASSQDVSSGSGNIQYF
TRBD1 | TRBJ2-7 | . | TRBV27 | TGTGCCAGCAGTTCGGCGACAGGGTTCCACGAGCAGTACTTC | CASSSATGFHEQYF
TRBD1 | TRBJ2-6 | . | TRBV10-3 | TGTGCCATCAGTGACCACCGGGACAGAGCCTCTGGGGCCAACGTCCTGACTTTC | CAISDHRDRASGANVLTF
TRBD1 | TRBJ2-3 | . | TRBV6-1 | TGTGCCAGCATTTGGGACAGGGCAAGAGATACGCAGTATTTT | CASIWDRARDTQYF
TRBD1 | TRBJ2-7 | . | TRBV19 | TGTGCCAGTAGTACAATACAGGGGAGCTACGAGCAGTACTTC | CASSTIQGSYEQYF
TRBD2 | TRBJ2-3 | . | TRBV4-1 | TGCGCCAGCAGCCAAGATGGGCTAGCGGGGGGCCAGGCGCAGTATTTT | CASSQDGLAGGQAQYF
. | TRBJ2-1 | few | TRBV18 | TGTGCCAGCTCCCGGGAGCAGTTCTTC | CASSREQFF
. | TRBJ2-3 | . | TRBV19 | TGTGCCAGTAGTCCCCAAATAGCTCCCCCACCCCGTGATACGCAGTATTTT | CASSPQIAPPPRDTQYF
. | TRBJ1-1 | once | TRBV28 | TGTGCCAGCAGCCCCGTCTACACTGAAGCTTTCTTT | CASSPVYTEAFF
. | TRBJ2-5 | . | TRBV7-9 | TGTGCAGCCGATGACGGGGGGCGAGAGACCCAGTACTTC | CAADDGGRETQYF
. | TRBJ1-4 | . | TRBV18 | TGTGCCAGCTCACCCAGGGTGGAGAATGAAAAACTGTTTTTT | CASSPRVENEKLFF
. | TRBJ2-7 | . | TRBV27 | TGTGCCAGCAGTTCCCGCCGGGACAACTACGAGCAGTACTTC | CASSSRRDNYEQYF
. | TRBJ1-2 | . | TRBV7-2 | TGTGCCAGCAGCTTAGTGGGGCAGGGTTCTAACTATGGCTACACCTTC | CASSLVGQGSNYGYTF
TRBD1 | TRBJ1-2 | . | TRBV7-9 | TGTGCCAGCAGAGCACAGGGGGAGTACACCTTC | CASRAQGEYTF
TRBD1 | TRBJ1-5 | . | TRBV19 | TGTGCCAGTAGTATAGTCAACCTGGTCCCGGGACAGGGCCGAGAGCCCCAGCATTTT | CASSIVNLVPGQGREPQHF
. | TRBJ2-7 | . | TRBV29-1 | TGCAGCGCCAGGGGCAGAACCTACGAGCAGTACTTC | CSARGRTYEQYF
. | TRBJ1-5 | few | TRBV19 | TGTGCCAGTAGTATGGGGGGTGCGGTTGGAAATCAGCCCCAGCATTTT | CASSMGGAVGNQPQHF
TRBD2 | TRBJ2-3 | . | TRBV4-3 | TGCGCCAGCAGCCAACTGACTAGCGGAGGGGTGTATACGCAGTATTTT | CASSQLTSGGVYTQYF
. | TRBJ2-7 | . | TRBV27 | TGTGCCAGCAGTTGGGTACAGGGCTACGAGCAGTACTTC | CASSWVQGYEQYF